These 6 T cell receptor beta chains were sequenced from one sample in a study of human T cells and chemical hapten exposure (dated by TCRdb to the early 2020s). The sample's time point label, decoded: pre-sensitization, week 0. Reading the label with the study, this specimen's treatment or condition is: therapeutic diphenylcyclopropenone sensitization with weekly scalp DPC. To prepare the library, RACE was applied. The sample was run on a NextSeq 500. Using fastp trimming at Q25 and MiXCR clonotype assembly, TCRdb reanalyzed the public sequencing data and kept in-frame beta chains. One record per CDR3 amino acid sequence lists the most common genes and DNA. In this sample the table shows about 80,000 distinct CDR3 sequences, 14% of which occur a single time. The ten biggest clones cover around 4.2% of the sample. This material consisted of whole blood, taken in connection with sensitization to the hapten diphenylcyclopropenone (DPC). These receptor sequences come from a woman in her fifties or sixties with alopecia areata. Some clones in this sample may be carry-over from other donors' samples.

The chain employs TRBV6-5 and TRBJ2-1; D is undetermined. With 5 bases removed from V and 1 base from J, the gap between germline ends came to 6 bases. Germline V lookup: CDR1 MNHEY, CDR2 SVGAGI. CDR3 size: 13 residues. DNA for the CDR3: TGTGCCAGCAGTGTCAGGTCCTACAATGAGCAGTTCTTC. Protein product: CASSVRSYNEQFF.

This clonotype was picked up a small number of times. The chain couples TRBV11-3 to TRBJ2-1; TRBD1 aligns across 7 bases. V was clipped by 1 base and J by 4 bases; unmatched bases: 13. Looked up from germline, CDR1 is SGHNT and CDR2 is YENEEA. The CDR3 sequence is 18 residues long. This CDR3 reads CASSLGGRGGHAYNEQFF. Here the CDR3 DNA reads TGTGCCAGCAGCTTAGGAGGGAGAGGGGGCCACGCGTACAATGAGCAGTTCTTC. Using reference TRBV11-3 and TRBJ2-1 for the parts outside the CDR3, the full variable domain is EAGVVQSPRYKIIEKKQPVAFWCNPISGHNTLYWYLQNLGQGPELLIRYENEEAVDDSQLPKDRFSAERLKGVDSTLKIQPAELGDSAVYLCASSLGGRGGHAYNEQFFGPGTRLTVL.

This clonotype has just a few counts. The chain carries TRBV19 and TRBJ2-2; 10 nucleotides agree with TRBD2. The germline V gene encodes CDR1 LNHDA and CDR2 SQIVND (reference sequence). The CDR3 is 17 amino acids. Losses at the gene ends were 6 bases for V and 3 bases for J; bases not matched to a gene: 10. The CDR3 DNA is TGTGCCAGTAGCAGACTAGCGGGCCTGATGGACACCGGGGAGCTGTTTTTT. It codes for CASSRLAGLMDTGELFF.

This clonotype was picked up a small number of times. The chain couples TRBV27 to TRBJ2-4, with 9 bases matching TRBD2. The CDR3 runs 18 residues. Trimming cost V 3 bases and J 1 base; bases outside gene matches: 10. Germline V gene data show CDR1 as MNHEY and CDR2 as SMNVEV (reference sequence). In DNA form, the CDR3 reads TGTGCCAGCAGTTTTTGGGCTAGCGGGAATCGGGCCAAAAACATTCAGTACTTC. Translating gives CASSFWASGNRAKNIQYF.

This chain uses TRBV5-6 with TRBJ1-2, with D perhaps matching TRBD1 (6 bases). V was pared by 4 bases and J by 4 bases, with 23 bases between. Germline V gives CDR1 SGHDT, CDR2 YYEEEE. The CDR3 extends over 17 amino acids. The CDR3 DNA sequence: TGTGCCAGCAGCCTCGAAACAGGGAGGAAATGGCGCTATGGCTACACCTTC. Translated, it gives CASSLETGRKWRYGYTF.

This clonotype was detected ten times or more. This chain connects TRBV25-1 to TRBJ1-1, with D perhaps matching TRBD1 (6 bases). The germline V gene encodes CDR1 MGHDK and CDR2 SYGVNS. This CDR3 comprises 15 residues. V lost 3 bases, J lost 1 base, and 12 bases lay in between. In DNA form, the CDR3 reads TGTGCCAGCAGTGACATAACGGGACAGAACACTGAAGCTTTCTTT. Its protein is CASSDITGQNTEAFF.